The clone carrying this T cell receptor beta chain has ten or more counts. Its target is not known. TCR beta libraries were made by quantitative 5'-RACE with molecular barcodes. TCRdb used MiXCR to reprocess the 5' RACE reads, holding one entry per CDR3 protein. The table records around 130,000 distinct CDR3 sequences, roughly a sixth of them present only once. This specimen comes from a study of CD8 T cells in ankylosing spondylitis. Trimming cost V 3 bases and J 2 bases, with 15 bases left between them. This CDR3 is built from 15 residues. The germline CDR1 and CDR2 sequences are DFQATT and SNEGSKA (reference sequence). Whole-study findings and limits: Disease-linked clones bore a CD8+ phenotype and were relatively rare in peripheral blood. It appeared that ankylosing spondylitis blood was characterized by a TCR beta motif of under ten highly homologous variants. There was reportedly significant enrichment of clones that were disease-linked in matched ankylosing spondylitis synovial fluid.

The TCR comes from a male donor with ankylosing spondylitis. Source material: blood, either unsorted or a sorted T cell fraction (not recorded which). The chain recombines TRBV20-1 with TRBJ2-3, with D unresolved. In nucleotides, the CDR3 is TGCAGTGCTAGGCCCCCCCTGGCACCCACAGATACGCAGTATTTT. Residues: CSARPPLAPTDTQYF.